Given below is one T cell receptor (beta chain) in context. The antigen remains unidentified. Produced via immunoSEQ multiplex PCR; TCRdb's table is partial and in-frame only. The profile shows about 78,000 clones, about 88% of them singletons. V was shortened by 0 bases and J by 7 bases, with 13 bases between the two germline ends. Germline CDR1 and CDR2: LNHNV and YYDKDF (reference sequence). This CDR3 region has 15 residues. Time point specified: blood 4 weeks post-SBRT, at nephrectomy. Noted treatment: 15 Gy SBRT to primary tumor, nephrectomy 4 weeks later. The data are from a study of radiation and T cells in renal cell carcinoma. Study-level points and caveats: Top tumor clonotypes rose in blood 2 weeks post-radiation, then contracted.

This sequence was found in a woman in her seventies with renal cell carcinoma. The sample consisted of blood, taken from a patient whose treatment included radiotherapy and nephrectomy. V usage is TRBV15 and J usage is TRBJ1-5, with D perhaps matching TRBD1 (5 bases). CDR3 sequence: CATSRDRLEGQPQHF. The DNA for the CDR3 is TGTGCCACCAGCAGAGACCGATTAGAGGGGCAGCCCCAGCATTTT. Combining the CDR3 with reference TRBV15 and TRBJ1-5 gives the whole variable domain DAMVIQNPRYQVTQFGKPVTLSCSQTLNHNVMYWYQQKSSQAPKLLFHYYDKDFNNEADTPDNFQSRRPNTSFCFLDIRSPGLGDTAMYLCATSRDRLEGQPQHFGDGTRLSIL.